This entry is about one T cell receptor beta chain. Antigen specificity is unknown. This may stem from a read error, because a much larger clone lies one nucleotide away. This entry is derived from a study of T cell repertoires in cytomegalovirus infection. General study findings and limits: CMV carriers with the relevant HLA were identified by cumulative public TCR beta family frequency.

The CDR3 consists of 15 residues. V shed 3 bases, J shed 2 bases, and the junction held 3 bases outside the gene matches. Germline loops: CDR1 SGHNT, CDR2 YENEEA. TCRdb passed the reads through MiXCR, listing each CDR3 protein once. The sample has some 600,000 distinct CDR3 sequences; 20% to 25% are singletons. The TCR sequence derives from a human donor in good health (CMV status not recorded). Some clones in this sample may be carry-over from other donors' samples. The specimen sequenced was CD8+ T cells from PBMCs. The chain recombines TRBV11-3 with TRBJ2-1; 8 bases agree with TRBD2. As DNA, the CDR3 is TGTGCCAGCAGCTTCGGGGGGGCCGCCTACAATGAGCAGTTCTTC. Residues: CASSFGGAAYNEQFF.